Each of the 20 T cell receptor beta chains below was sequenced from the same sample in a study of blood T cell repertoires in COVID-19. The table came from immunoSEQ multiplex PCR; TCRdb's copy has only in-frame clones and leaves some out. The sample lists approximately 170,000 clones, around 90% seen once, with roughly 2.5% in the top ten. Sequenced input: peripheral blood. The receptors shown here come from a woman over 75 with COVID-19, enrolled during active disease.

Concerning this clone: A read error may account for a junction end that differs from germline. V is TRBV5-4 and J is TRBJ2-7; 8 bases match TRBD2. Looked up from germline, CDR1 is SGHNT and CDR2 is YYREEE (reference sequence). CDR3 length equals 9 residues. CDR3 nucleotide sequence: TGCGGGGGGGGCGAGGAGCAGTACTTC. Residues: CGGGEEQYF.

The chain links TRBV5-1 to TRBJ1-1; D call uncertain. Trimming cost V 0 bases and J 0 bases, with 15 bases left between them. The germline CDR1 and CDR2 sequences are SGHRS and YFSETQ. This CDR3 contains 17 residues. The CDR3 loop is CASSLDSFSDMNTEAFF. As DNA, the CDR3 is TGCGCCAGCAGCTTGGACAGTTTTTCGGATATGAACACTGAAGCTTTCTTT.

The chain couples TRBV2 to TRBJ1-4; D uncertain. Trimming removed 7 bases from V and 3 bases from J, with 12 bases in between. Per germline, CDR1 SNHLY and CDR2 FYNNEI. The CDR3 spans 14 residues. For the CDR3, the DNA is TGTGCCAGCATGGAGAGGGCTGCTAATGAAAAACTGTTTTTT. Translation gives CASMERAANEKLFF.

The chain uses TRBV19 and TRBJ1-5, with TRBD1 matching 7 bases. The V segment lost 3 bases and the J segment 0 bases; nucleotides outside the gene matches: 2. Germline V CDR1 and CDR2: LNHDA, SQIVND (reference sequence). The CDR3 length is 15 residues. The CDR3 DNA sequence: TGTGCCAGTAGTATTAACAGGGGTAGCAATCAGCCCCAGCATTTT. Translation: CASSINRGSNQPQHF.

The chain is built from TRBV5-5 and TRBJ1-3; TRBD1 agrees at 7 bases. Germline-derived CDR1 and CDR2 are SGHKS and YYEKEE (reference sequence). V gave up 3 bases and J gave up 2 bases; unmatched junction bases: 8. The CDR3 has 16 amino acids. The CDR3 DNA sequence: TGTGCCAGCAGCTCTACGGGACAGAACACTGGAAACACCATATATTTT. Translating gives CASSSTGQNTGNTIYF.

The chain is built from TRBV19 and TRBJ2-5, with 9 bases fitting TRBD1. The CDR3 contains 15 residues. With V trimmed by 5 bases and J by 5 bases, 9 bases remained unmatched. Looked up from germline, CDR1 is LNHDA and CDR2 is SQIVND (reference sequence). The CDR3 is CASSAGTGFRETQYF. The CDR3 region has the DNA TGTGCCAGTAGTGCGGGGACAGGGTTCCGGGAGACCCAGTACTTC. The full variable domain, with the rest looked up from reference TRBV19 and TRBJ2-5, is DGGITQSPKYLFRKEGQNVTLSCEQNLNHDAMYWYRQDPGQGLRLIYYSQIVNDFQKGDIAEGYSVSREKKESFPLTVTSAQKNPTAFYLCASSAGTGFRETQYFGPGTRLLVL.

V usage is TRBV9 and J usage is TRBJ2-1; 7 bases are shared with TRBD2. This CDR3 contains 15 residues. CDR1 and CDR2 (germline): SGDLS, YYNGEE. The V and J ends lost 4 bases and 7 bases, in that order; junction bases with no gene match: 11. CDR3 sequence: CASSPRREFLNEQFF. DNA for the CDR3: TGTGCCAGCAGCCCCCGGCGGGAGTTTTTGAATGAGCAGTTCTTC. The full variable domain, rest sourced from reference TRBV9 and TRBJ2-1, is DSGVTQTPKHLITATGQRVTLRCSPRSGDLSVYWYQQSLDQGLQFLIQYYNGEERAKGNILERFSAQQFPDLHSELNLSSLELGDSALYFCASSPRREFLNEQFFGPGTRLTVL.

This clone has just a few counts. This chain links TRBV7-2 with TRBJ2-4; the match to TRBD1 covers 12 bases. The J segment lost 5 bases and the V segment lost 2 bases, leaving 4 bases of the junction unmatched. The CDR3 contains 16 residues. The germline V gene encodes CDR1 SGHTA and CDR2 FQGNSA. CDR3 DNA sequence: TGTGCCAGCAGCTTATGGGACAGGGGGCGTGAAAACATTCAGTACTTC. Residues: CASSLWDRGRENIQYF.

The rearrangement joins TRBV29-1 to TRBJ1-4, with TRBD1 matching 7 bases. Trimming at V came to 6 bases and at J to 3 bases, leaving 10 bases not matched to a gene. CDR1 SQVTM and CDR2 ANQGSEA come from the germline V gene. The CDR3 is 15 residues long. CDR3 sequence: CSVGPNRGPNEKLFF. DNA for the CDR3: TGCAGCGTCGGACCGAACAGGGGTCCTAATGAAAAACTGTTTTTT.

This clone was detected only once. The rearrangement uses TRBV24-1 and TRBJ2-1; 9 nucleotides agree with TRBD2. Germline CDR1 is KGHDR and CDR2 is SFDVKD. The trim removed 1 base at V and 0 bases at J, leaving 9 bases unmatched. The CDR3 totals 19 residues. The CDR3 is CATSDFLRLAVSSYNEQFF. In DNA form, the CDR3 reads TGTGCCACCAGTGATTTCCTGAGACTAGCGGTTAGCTCCTACAATGAGCAGTTCTTC.

This sequence joins TRBV19 and TRBJ2-3; the match to TRBD2 covers 7 bases. The J segment lost 5 bases and the V segment lost 5 bases, leaving 7 bases of the junction unmatched. The CDR3 is made up of 14 amino acids. CDR1 LNHDA and CDR2 SQIVND come from the germline V gene (reference sequence). The CDR3: CASSALAVQDTQYF. CDR3 bases: TGTGCCAGTAGTGCGCTAGCGGTCCAAGATACGCAGTATTTT. The full variable domain, rest sourced from reference TRBV19 and TRBJ2-3, is DGGITQSPKYLFRKEGQNVTLSCEQNLNHDAMYWYRQDPGQGLRLIYYSQIVNDFQKGDIAEGYSVSREKKESFPLTVTSAQKNPTAFYLCASSALAVQDTQYFGPGTRLTVL.

This chain connects TRBV9 to TRBJ1-2; weak D call: TRBD1 (5 bases). This CDR3 region has 15 residues. V was pared by 1 base and J by 2 bases, with 12 bases between. Germline V gene sequence: CDR1 SGDLS, CDR2 YYNGEE. The CDR3 bases are TGTGCCAGCAGCGTACAGGGAATGGGCAACTATGGCTACACCTTC. It translates to CASSVQGMGNYGYTF.

This chain uses TRBV2 with TRBJ1-5; D perhaps matches TRBD1 (5 bases). V gave up 6 bases and J gave up 0 bases, with 9 bases separating them. Germline assignment: CDR1 SNHLY and CDR2 FYNNEI. The CDR3 totals 14 residues. CDR3 nucleotides: TGTGCCAGCAGAATACAGGATAGCAATCAGCCCCAGCATTTT. Amino acid sequence: CASRIQDSNQPQHF.

J is TRBJ2-5 and V is TRBV11-2; 9 nucleotides align to TRBD1. CDR1 and CDR2 (germline): SGHAT, FQNNGV. V dropped 4 bases and J dropped 4; count of bases not matched to a gene: 4. The CDR3 extends over 14 amino acids. The DNA for the CDR3 is TGTGCCAGCAGCTCTCCGACAGGGGGAGAGACCCAGTACTTC. Protein: CASSSPTGGETQYF. Full variable domain (rest looked up from reference TRBV11-2 and TRBJ2-5): EAGVAQSPRYKIIEKRQSVAFWCNPISGHATLYWYQQILGQGPKLLIQFQNNGVVDDSQLPKDRFSAERLKGVDSTLKIQPAKLEDSAVYLCASSSPTGGETQYFGPGTRLLVL.

Turning to this clone: Compared with germline, one end of the junction differs, possibly owing to a read error. The V gene is TRBV5-4, the J gene TRBJ2-7; possible D gene TRBD1, 6 bases. CDR1 and CDR2 from the germline V gene are SGHNT and YYREEE (reference sequence). The length of the CDR3 is 12 residues. CDR3 sequence (DNA): TGTGCCAGCAGCTCCGGGACACGCCAATGGCACTTC. This sequence encodes CASSSGTRQWHF. Using reference TRBV5-4 and TRBJ2-7 for the parts outside the CDR3, the full variable domain is ETGVTQSPTHLIKTRGQQVTLRCSSQSGHNTVSWYQQALGQGPQFIFQYYREEENGRGNFPPRFSGLQFPNYSSELNVNALELDDSALYLCASSSGTRQWHFGPGTRLTVT.

The chain links TRBV5-6 to TRBJ2-1; TRBD2 agrees at 8 bases. This CDR3 spans 15 amino acids. Trimming removed 3 bases from V and 5 bases from J; junction bases left unmatched: 7. Germline assignment: CDR1 SGHDT and CDR2 YYEEEE. The CDR3 reads CASSYIGTRNNEQFF. As DNA, the CDR3 is TGTGCCAGCAGCTATATCGGGACTAGAAACAATGAGCAGTTCTTC.

CDR3 in amino acids: CASSPPDRDYGYTF. CDR3 sequence (DNA): TGTGCCAGCAGTCCCCCGGACAGGGACTATGGCTACACCTTC. The chain carries TRBV4-2 and TRBJ1-2, with 8 bases matching TRBD1. Germline CDR1 reads LGHNA; CDR2 reads YNFKEQ. The CDR3 contains 14 residues. After removal of 6 bases from V and 3 bases from J, the junction contained 6 bases not matched to a gene.

The gene calls are TRBV5-1 and TRBJ1-4; maybe TRBD1 (6 bases). CDR3 length equals 16 residues. CDR1 is SGHRS, CDR2 YFSETQ, per germline. V was cut by 1 base and J by 8 bases, with 18 bases left in between. In nucleotides, the CDR3 is TGCGCCAGCAGCTTGTTAGGAACCATAAGGGGGGAAAAACTGTTTTTT. The encoded protein is CASSLLGTIRGEKLFF. Supplemented by reference TRBV5-1 and TRBJ1-4, the full variable domain reads KAGVTQTPRYLIKTRGQQVTLSCSPISGHRSVSWYQQTPGQGLQFLFEYFSETQRNKGNFPGRFSGRQFSNSRSEMNVSTLELGDSALYLCASSLLGTIRGEKLFFGSGTQLSVL.

The V and J genes are TRBV6-6 and TRBJ1-1; D gene unclear. This CDR3 region has 14 residues. Between the trimmed V and J ends, which lost 4 bases and 1 base, there was a span of 10 bases. Germline CDR1 reads MNHNY; CDR2 reads SVGAGI (reference sequence). The CDR3 protein is CASSSGLPNTEAFF. The DNA of the CDR3 is TGTGCCAGCAGTTCAGGACTGCCGAACACTGAAGCTTTCTTT.

This rearrangement joins TRBV12-3 or TRBV12-4 to TRBJ1-1; D gene ambiguous. Trimming took off 1 base at V and 4 bases at J, with 7 bases between the two ends. The CDR3 contains 13 residues. CDR3 sequence (DNA): TGTGCCAGCAGTTTAGGACAAAGCACTGAAGCTTTCTTT. It codes for CASSLGQSTEAFF.